This T cell receptor (beta chain) was recovered during a study of blood T cell repertoires in COVID-19. Authors' methods: Reference gene primer amplification gave nucleated cell count estimates. Profiling relied on immunoSEQ multiplex PCR, and the TCRdb table lists in-frame clones only, not all of them. The DNA was the basis for D and trimming; V, J and clone size are from that table. The sample has 25,000 to 40,000 clones; more than 75% are singletons. The length of the CDR3 is 16 residues. Germline-derived CDR1 and CDR2 are MDHEN and SYDVKM. After removal of 2 bases from V and 3 bases from J, the junction contained 2 bases not matched to a gene.

The rearrangement uses TRBV28 and TRBJ2-6, with 9 bases matching TRBD2. The TCR originated in a man between 60 and 75 years old with active COVID-19. The sample consisted of peripheral blood. The CDR3 region is CASSLAGGYGANVLTF. CDR3 coding DNA: TGTGCCAGCAGTTTAGCGGGGGGGTATGGGGCCAACGTCCTGACTTTC.